This T cell receptor (beta chain) is from a study of cytomegalovirus exposure and HLA in healthy donors. Study outcomes and limitations: In a later analysis, TCR association rates varied by HLA locus: DRB1 most, HLA-C fewest.

Comments on this clone: What it binds is not known.

Primers included in the PCR were 60 Vbeta and 13 Jbeta primers. TCRdb keeps only in-frame clones here, not all; method: immunoSEQ multiplex PCR. This sample has around 200,000 clones, with approximately 83% found just once. Sample: PBMCs. The TCR sequence derives from a girl aged 5-17 years in good health and CMV-seronegative.

The CDR3 coding sequence is TGTGCCAAAGCGGGGGGTAGTGGGACCGGGGAGCTGTTTTTT. This sequence encodes CAKAGGSGTGELFF. The chain combines TRBV30 with TRBJ2-2; 9 positions agree with TRBD2. The CDR3 has 14 amino acids. V gave up 8 bases and J gave up 5 bases; unmatched junction bases: 9. The germline V gene encodes CDR1 GTSNPN and CDR2 SVGIG (reference sequence).